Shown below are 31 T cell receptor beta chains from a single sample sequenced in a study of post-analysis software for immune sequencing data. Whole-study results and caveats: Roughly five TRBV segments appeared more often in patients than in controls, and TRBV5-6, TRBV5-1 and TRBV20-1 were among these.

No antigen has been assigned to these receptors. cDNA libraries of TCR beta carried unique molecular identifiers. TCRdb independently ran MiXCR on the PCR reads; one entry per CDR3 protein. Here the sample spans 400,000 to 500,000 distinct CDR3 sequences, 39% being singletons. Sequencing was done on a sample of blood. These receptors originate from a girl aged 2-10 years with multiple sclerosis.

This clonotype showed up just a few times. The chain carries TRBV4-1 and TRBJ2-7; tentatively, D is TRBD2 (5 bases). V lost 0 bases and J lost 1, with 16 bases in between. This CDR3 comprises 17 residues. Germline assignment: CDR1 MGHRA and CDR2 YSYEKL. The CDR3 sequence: CASSQDEVAAVSYEQYF. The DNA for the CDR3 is TGCGCCAGCAGCCAAGATGAGGTGGCAGCGGTTTCCTACGAGCAGTACTTC.

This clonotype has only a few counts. For the CDR3, the DNA is TGTGCCAGCAGTTACTCGCTCGACAGCCCTAACTATGGCTACACCTTC. It is translated as CASSYSLDSPNYGYTF. The chain joins TRBV6-5 to TRBJ1-2, with D perhaps matching TRBD1 (5 bases). The CDR3 consists of 16 residues. V gave up 0 bases and J gave up 0 bases, with 11 bases separating them. The germline V gene encodes CDR1 MNHEY and CDR2 SVGAGI.

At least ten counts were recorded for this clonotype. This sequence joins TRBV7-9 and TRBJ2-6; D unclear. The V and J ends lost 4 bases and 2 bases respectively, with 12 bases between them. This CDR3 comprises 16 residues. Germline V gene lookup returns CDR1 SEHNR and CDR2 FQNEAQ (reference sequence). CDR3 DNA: TGTGCCAGCAGCTCGCCGCTAACACCTGGGGCCAACGTCCTGACTTTC. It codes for CASSSPLTPGANVLTF.

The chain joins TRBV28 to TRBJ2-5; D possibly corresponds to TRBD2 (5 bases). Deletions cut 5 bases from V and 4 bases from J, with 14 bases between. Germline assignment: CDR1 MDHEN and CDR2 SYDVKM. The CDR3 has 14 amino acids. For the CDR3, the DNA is TGTGCCAGCAGTGAAAGGAGGAACCCAGAGACCCAGTACTTC. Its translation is CASSERRNPETQYF.

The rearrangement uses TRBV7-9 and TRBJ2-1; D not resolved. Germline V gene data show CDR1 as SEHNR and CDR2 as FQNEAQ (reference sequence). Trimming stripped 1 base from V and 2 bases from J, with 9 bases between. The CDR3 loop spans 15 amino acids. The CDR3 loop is CASSLGAAPYNEQFF. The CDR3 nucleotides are TGTGCCAGCAGCTTAGGGGCGGCGCCCTACAATGAGCAGTTCTTC.

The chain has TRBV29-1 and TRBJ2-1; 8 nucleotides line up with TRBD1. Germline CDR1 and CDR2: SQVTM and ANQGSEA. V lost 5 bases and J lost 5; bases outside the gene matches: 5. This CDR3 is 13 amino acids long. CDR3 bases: TGCAGCGTTTGCCGACAGGGGAACAATGAGCAGTTCTTC. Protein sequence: CSVCRQGNNEQFF.

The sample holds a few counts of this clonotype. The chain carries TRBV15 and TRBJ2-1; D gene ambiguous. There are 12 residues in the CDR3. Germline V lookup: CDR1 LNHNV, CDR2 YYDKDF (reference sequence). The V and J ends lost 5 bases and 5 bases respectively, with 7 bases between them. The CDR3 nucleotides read TGTGCCACCAGCTACGATGACAATGAGCAGTTCTTC. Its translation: CATSYDDNEQFF.

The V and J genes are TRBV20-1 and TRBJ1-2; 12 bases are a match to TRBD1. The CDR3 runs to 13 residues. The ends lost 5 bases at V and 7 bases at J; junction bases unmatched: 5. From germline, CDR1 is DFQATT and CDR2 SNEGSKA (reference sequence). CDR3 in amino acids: CSAVRDRGPGYTF. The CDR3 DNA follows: TGCAGTGCTGTCCGGGACAGGGGGCCTGGCTACACCTTC.

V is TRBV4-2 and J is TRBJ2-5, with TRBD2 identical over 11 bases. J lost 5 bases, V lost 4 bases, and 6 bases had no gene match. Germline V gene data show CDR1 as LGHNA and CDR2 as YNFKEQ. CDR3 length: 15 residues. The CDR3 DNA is TGTGCCAGCAGCCGGTTAGCGGGGGGGAAGGAGACCCAGTACTTC. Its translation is CASSRLAGGKETQYF.

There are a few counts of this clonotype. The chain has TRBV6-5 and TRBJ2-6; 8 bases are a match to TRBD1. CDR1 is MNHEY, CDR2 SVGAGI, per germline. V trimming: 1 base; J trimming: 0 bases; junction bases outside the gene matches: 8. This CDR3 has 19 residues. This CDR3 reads CASSYFSGGLGSGANVLTF. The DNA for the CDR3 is TGTGCCAGCAGTTACTTTTCAGGGGGCCTCGGCTCTGGGGCCAACGTCCTGACTTTC.

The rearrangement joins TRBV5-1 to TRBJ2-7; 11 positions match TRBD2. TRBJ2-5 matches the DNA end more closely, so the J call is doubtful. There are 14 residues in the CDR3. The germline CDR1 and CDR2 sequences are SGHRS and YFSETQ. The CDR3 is CASTPLAGAETQYF. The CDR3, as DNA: TGCGCCAGCACACCACTAGCGGGAGCGGAGACCCAGTACTTC.

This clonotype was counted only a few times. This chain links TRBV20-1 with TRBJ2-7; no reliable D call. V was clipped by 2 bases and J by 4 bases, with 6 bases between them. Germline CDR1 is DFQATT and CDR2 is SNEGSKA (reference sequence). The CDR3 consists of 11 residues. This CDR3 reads CSARNKYEQYF. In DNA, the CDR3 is TGCAGTGCTAGAAACAAATACGAGCAGTACTTC.

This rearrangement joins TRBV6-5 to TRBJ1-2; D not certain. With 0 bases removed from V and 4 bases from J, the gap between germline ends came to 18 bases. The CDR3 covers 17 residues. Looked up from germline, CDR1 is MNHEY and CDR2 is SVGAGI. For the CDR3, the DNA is TGTGCCAGCAGTTACTCGATCACCCTCAGGAATACCTATGGCTACACCTTC. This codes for CASSYSITLRNTYGYTF.

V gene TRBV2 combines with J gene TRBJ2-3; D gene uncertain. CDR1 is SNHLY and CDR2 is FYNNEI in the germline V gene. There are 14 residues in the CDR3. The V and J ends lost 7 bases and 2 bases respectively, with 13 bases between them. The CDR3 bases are TGTGCCAGCAACATTTACGGAAACACAGATACGCAGTATTTT. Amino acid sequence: CASNIYGNTDTQYF.

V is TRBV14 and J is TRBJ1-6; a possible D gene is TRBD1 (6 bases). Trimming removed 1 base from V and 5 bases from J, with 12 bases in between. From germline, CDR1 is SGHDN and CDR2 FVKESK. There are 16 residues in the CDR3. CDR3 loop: CASSQVADSHNSPLHF. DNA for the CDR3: TGTGCCAGCAGCCAAGTGGCGGACAGTCATAATTCACCCCTCCACTTT.

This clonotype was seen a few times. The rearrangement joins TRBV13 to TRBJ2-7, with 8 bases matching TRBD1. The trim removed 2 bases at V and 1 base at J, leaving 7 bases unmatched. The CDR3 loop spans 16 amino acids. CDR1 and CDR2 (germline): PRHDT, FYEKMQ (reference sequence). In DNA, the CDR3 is TGTGCCAGCAGCTTATCCGACAGGGGAAGATCCTACGAGCAGTACTTC. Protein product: CASSLSDRGRSYEQYF.

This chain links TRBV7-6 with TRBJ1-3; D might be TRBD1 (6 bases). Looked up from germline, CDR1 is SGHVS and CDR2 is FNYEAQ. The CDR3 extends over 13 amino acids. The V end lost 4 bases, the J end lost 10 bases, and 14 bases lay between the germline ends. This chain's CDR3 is CASSSNSGETIYF. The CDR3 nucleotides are TGTGCCAGCAGCTCGAACTCAGGGGAGACCATATATTTT.

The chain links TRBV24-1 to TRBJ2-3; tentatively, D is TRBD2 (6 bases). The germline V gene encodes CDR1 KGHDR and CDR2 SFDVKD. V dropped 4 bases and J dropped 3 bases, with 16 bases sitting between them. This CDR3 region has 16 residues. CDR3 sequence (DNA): TGTGCCACCAGTGAGGCGGGACGAACTCTAACAGATACGCAGTATTTT. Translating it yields CATSEAGRTLTDTQYF.

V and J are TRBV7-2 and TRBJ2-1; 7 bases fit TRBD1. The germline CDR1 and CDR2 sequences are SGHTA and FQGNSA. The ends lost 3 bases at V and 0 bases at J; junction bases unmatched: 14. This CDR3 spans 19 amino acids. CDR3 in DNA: TGTGCCAGCAGCTTGCGAAATCTGGGACAGCCTCGCTCCTACAATGAGCAGTTCTTC. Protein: CASSLRNLGQPRSYNEQFF.

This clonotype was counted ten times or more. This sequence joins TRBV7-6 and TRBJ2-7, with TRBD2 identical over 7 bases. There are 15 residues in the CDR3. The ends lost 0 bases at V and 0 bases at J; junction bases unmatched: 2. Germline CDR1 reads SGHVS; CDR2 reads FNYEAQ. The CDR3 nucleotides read TGTGCCAGCAGCTTAGCGGGAGGGAGCTCCTACGAGCAGTACTTC. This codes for CASSLAGGSSYEQYF. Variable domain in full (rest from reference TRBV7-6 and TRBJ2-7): GAGVSQSPRYKVTKRGQDVALRCDPISGHVSLYWYRQALGQGPEFLTYFNYEAQQDKSGLPNDRFSAERPEGSISTLTIQRTEQRDSAMYRCASSLAGGSSYEQYFGPGTRLTVT.

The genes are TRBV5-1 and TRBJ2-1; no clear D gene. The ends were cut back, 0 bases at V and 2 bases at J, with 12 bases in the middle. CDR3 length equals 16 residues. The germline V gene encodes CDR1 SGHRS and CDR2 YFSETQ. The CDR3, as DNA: TGCGCCAGCAGCTTGGTGCCAGGAGCTCCCTACAATGAGCAGTTCTTC. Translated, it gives CASSLVPGAPYNEQFF.

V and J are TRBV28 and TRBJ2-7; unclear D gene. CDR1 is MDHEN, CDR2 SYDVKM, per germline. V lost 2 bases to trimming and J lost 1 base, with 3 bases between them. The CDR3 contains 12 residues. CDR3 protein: CASSLMSYEQYF. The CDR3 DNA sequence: TGTGCCAGCAGTTTAATGTCCTACGAGCAGTACTTC.

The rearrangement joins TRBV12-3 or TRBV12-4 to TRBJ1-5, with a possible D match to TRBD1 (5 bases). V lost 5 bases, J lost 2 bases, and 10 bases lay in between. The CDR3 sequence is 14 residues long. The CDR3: CASSPATGNQPQHF. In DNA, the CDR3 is TGTGCCAGCAGTCCAGCGACAGGCAATCAGCCCCAGCATTTT.

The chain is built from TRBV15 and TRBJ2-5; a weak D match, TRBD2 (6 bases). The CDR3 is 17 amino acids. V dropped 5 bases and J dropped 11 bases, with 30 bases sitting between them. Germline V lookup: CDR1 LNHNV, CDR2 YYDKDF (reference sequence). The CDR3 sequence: CATSARLAGTGSGEQYF. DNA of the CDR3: TGTGCCACCAGCGCCCGACTGGCGGGAACGGGATCAGGTGAGCAGTACTTC. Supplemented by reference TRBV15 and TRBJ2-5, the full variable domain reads DAMVIQNPRYQVTQFGKPVTLSCSQTLNHNVMYWYQQKSSQAPKLLFHYYDKDFNNEADTPDNFQSRRPNTSFCFLDIRSPGLGDTAMYLCATSARLAGTGSGEQYFGPGTRLLVL.

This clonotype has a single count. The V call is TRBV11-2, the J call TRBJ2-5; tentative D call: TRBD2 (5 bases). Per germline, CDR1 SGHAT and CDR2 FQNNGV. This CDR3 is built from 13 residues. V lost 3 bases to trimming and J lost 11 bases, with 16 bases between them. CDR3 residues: CASSFWTSGKQYF. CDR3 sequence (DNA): TGTGCCAGCAGCTTCTGGACCTCGGGGAAGCAGTACTTC.

The CDR3: CASSAAYNEQFF. CDR3 nucleotides: TGCGCCAGCAGCGCTGCGTACAATGAGCAGTTCTTC. The chain recombines TRBV4-1 with TRBJ2-1, with no clear D. Germline V gives CDR1 MGHRA, CDR2 YSYEKL. V was shortened by 5 bases and J by 4 bases, with 6 bases between the two germline ends. CDR3 length: 12 residues.

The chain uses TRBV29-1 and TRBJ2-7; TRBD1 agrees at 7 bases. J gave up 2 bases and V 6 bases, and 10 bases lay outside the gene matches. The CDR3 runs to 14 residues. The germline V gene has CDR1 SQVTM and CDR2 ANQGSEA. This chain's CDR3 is CSVNDRVRPYEQYF. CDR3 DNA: TGCAGCGTAAACGACAGGGTCCGTCCCTACGAGCAGTACTTC.

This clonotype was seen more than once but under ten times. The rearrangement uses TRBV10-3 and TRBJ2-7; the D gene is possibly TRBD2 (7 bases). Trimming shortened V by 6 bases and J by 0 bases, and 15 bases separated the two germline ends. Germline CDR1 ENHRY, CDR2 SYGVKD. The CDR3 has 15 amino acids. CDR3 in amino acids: CAIRGGGRFSYEQYF. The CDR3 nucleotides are TGTGCCATCAGGGGAGGGGGGCGCTTCTCCTACGAGCAGTACTTC.

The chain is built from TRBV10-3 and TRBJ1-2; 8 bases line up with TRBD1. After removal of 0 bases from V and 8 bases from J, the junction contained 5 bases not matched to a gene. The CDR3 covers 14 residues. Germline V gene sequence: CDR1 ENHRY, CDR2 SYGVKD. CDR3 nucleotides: TGTGCCATCAGTGAGTCGATGGACAGGGCCGGCTACACCTTC. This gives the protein CAISESMDRAGYTF.

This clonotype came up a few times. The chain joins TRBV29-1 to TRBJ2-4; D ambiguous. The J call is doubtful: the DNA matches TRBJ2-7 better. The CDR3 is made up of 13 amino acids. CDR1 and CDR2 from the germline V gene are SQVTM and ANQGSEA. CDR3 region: CSVAGLNSYEQYF. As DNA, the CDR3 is TGCAGCGTGGCCGGGCTGAACTCCTACGAGCAGTACTTC.

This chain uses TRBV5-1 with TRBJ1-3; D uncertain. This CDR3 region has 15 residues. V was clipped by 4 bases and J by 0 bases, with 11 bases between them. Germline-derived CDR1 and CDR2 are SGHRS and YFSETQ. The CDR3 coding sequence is TGCGCCAGCAGCCCGGCGGGGAACTCTGGAAACACCATATATTTT. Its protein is CASSPAGNSGNTIYF.